The 5 T cell receptor beta chains presented below share a single source sample, sequenced in a study of memory B cells and T cells in multiple sclerosis listed by TCRdb under 2018. After CFSE-labeled PBMCs were cultured without a stimulus, the autoproliferating (CFSEdim) and non-proliferating (CFSEhi) T cell fractions were sequenced separately. Altogether, approximately 5x10^7 CFSE-labeled PBMCs were kept in culture for roughly seven days with no stimulus, after which the replicate wells were combined. For these receptors, no antigen is known. The receptor library was made with the immunoSEQ multiplex PCR assay. Entries here come from immuneACCESS through TCRdb and include only in-frame sequences with V and J called. Some clones fail to appear in such tables; in the studies checked, an unresolved V gene covers under half of the shortfall, and the cause of the remainder is unknown. A total of 9,000 to 15,000 clones appear in this sample, 84% of them only once. Over 2.5% of the sample rests with the top ten.

Source material: PBMCs from blood kept in culture. The receptors come from a human donor with multiple sclerosis.

The rearrangement links TRBV5-6 to TRBJ1-3; the D is unclear. V was cut by 1 base and J by 0 bases, with 11 bases left in between. The CDR3 contains 16 residues. CDR1 and CDR2 from the germline V gene are SGHDT and YYEEEE. The CDR3 nucleotides read TGTGCCAGCAGCTTGCAGGCGGGCCTCTCTGGAAACACCATATATTTT. Its translation is CASSLQAGLSGNTIYF.

The chain joins TRBV7-9 to TRBJ1-1; possibly TRBD1 for D (5 bases). Trimming stripped 2 bases from V and 3 bases from J, with 7 bases between. Germline CDR1 is SEHNR and CDR2 is FQNEAQ (reference sequence). This CDR3 region has 13 residues. CDR3 region: CASSLWGDTEAFF. For the CDR3, the DNA is TGTGCCAGCAGCTTATGGGGGGACACTGAAGCTTTCTTT.

The chain employs TRBV11-2 and TRBJ2-7; a possible D gene is TRBD1 (5 bases). V lost 1 base and J lost 7, with 11 bases in between. This CDR3 spans 13 amino acids. CDR1 and CDR2 (germline): SGHAT, FQNNGV. The CDR3 sequence is CASSLVQGGEQYF. CDR3 coding DNA: TGTGCCAGCAGCTTAGTCCAGGGTGGGGAGCAGTACTTC.

There are a few counts of this clone. The chain uses TRBV7-9 and TRBJ2-7; D gene unclear. CDR1 is SEHNR, CDR2 FQNEAQ, per germline (reference sequence). The CDR3 is 13 amino acids. V lost 0 bases and J 3 bases, leaving 6 bases between the germline ends. CDR3 loop: CASSLAEDYEQYF. As DNA, the CDR3 is TGTGCCAGCAGCTTAGCGGAAGACTACGAGCAGTACTTC.

V usage is TRBV5-4 and J usage is TRBJ2-2; D not resolved. This CDR3 is 16 amino acids long. Germline V CDR1 and CDR2: SGHNT, YYREEE (reference sequence). Deletions cut 3 bases from V and 0 bases from J, with 12 bases between. As DNA, the CDR3 is TGTGCCAGCAGCTCCCCGCCTCCGGCGAACACCGGGGAGCTGTTTTTT. It is translated as CASSSPPPANTGELFF.